Listed here is a single T cell receptor (beta chain). The data originate from a study of blood T cell repertoires in COVID-19. On the study more broadly: The samples span acute and convalescent COVID-19 from the United States, Italy and Spain. Sources were T cells, B-cell-depleted T cells, or PBMCs; the material itself was cDNA or gDNA.

Per the original methods: Amplification with reference gene primers provided the estimates of nucleated cell counts. TCRdb's copy holds only in-frame clones and misses some; the assay was immunoSEQ multiplex PCR. D and trimming come from the DNA, and the V and J calls and clone size come from that table. The table records some 50,000 clones, about 83% of them present only once. The receptor was derived from a woman aged 60-70 years with acute or convalescent COVID-19. The source material was peripheral blood.

CDR3 DNA sequence: TGTGCCAGCTCACCAGCGGTGGCAGACTTCAATGAGCAGTTCTTC. The encoded protein is CASSPAVADFNEQFF. The chain joins TRBV18 to TRBJ2-1; no definite D call. CDR3 length: 15 residues. V was pared by 2 bases and J by 6 bases, with 14 bases between. Germline CDR1 reads KGHSH; CDR2 reads LQKENI.